This T cell receptor (beta chain) was recorded in a study of technical replicates of blood from a handful of donors. The CDR3 is 13 residues long. Germline V gene data show CDR1 as MNHEY and CDR2 as SMNVEV (reference sequence). Trimming took 3 bases from V and 3 from J, leaving 9 bases between them. Sequencing used immunoSEQ multiplex PCR; TCRdb keeps in-frame clones, though not all of them. Among 55,000 to 85,000 clones listed, roughly 97% were seen once. This sequence joins TRBV27 and TRBJ2-7; D gene ambiguous. The sequence derives from a human donor in good health. The sequenced material came from T cells isolated from PBMCs. The CDR3 nucleotides are TGTGCCAGCAGTTTCAGACTTTTCTACGAGCAGTACTTC. Amino acid sequence: CASSFRLFYEQYF.